The TCR beta chain under discussion was sequenced for a study of response to subunit inactivated influenza vaccine. TCRdb independently ran MiXCR on the RT-PCR reads; one entry per CDR3 protein. The sample includes fewer than 700,000 distinct CDR3 sequences, 10% to 15% of them seen just once. This clonotype appeared a single time. Its antigen is unidentified. Study-wide results and caveats: Researchers suggested that each seasonal influenza vaccination recruits few new T cells.

Sequenced material: PBMCs from blood, taken around seven weeks after vaccination. This receptor was obtained from a man between 45 and 60 years old who received an inactivated influenza vaccine.

This CDR3 reads CASSQGHRGDQAEAFF. For the CDR3, the DNA is TGCGCCAGCAGCCAGGGACACAGGGGGGATCAGGCTGAAGCTTTCTTT. The V call is TRBV4-3, the J call TRBJ1-1; 8 nucleotides agree with TRBD1. CDR1 is LGHNA and CDR2 is YSLEER in the germline V gene. This CDR3 comprises 16 residues. Trimming removed 3 bases from V and 6 bases from J; junction bases left unmatched: 12.